Below, 21 T cell receptor beta chains from the same sample are listed, as sequenced in a study of blood T cell repertoires in COVID-19. Data came from immunoSEQ multiplex PCR; TCRdb stores just in-frame clones and leaves some out. The sample includes 150,000 to 200,000 clones, 88% seen only once; the top ten take 4% to 5%. The sequenced material came from peripheral blood. Receptor source: a woman aged 30 to 39 with acute or convalescent COVID-19.

V usage is TRBV10-1 and J usage is TRBJ2-2; 7 bases align to TRBD2. Germline V gives CDR1 WNHNN, CDR2 SYGVQD (reference sequence). The V gene end was trimmed by 4 bases and the J gene end by 4 bases; junction bases not matched to a gene: 12. The CDR3 extends over 17 amino acids. The CDR3 sequence is CASSVRTSARSTGELFF. In DNA form, the CDR3 reads TGCGCCAGCAGTGTCCGTACTAGCGCGAGGAGCACCGGGGAGCTGTTTTTT.

The genes are TRBV27 and TRBJ2-7, with 8 nucleotides matching TRBD2. The CDR3 is made up of 17 amino acids. Trimming cost V 0 bases and J 2 bases; bases outside gene matches: 9. Looked up from germline, CDR1 is MNHEY and CDR2 is SMNVEV (reference sequence). For the CDR3, the DNA is TGTGCCAGCAGTTTATCATGGGCCGTGACTAGCGCCTACGAGCAGTACTTC. It codes for CASSLSWAVTSAYEQYF.

CDR3 sequence: CASSLQGPYEQYF. The CDR3 DNA reads as TGTGCCAGCAGCTTGCAGGGTCCCTACGAGCAGTACTTC. The rearrangement joins TRBV5-6 to TRBJ2-7; D possibly corresponds to TRBD1 (5 bases). The length of the CDR3 is 13 residues. V was shortened by 1 base and J by 2 bases, with 7 bases between the two germline ends. CDR1 and CDR2 (germline): SGHDT, YYEEEE. The full variable domain, completed using reference TRBV5-6 and TRBJ2-7, is DAGVTQSPTHLIKTRGQQVTLRCSPKSGHDTVSWYQQALGQGPQFIFQYYEEEERQRGNFPDRFSGHQFPNYSSELNVNALLLGDSALYLCASSLQGPYEQYFGPGTRLTVT.

V usage is TRBV29-1 and J usage is TRBJ1-1; a possible D gene is TRBD1 (5 bases). CDR1 and CDR2 (germline): SQVTM, ANQGSEA. This CDR3 is built from 12 residues. Trimming took 7 bases from V and 0 from J, leaving 9 bases between them. CDR3 coding DNA: TGCAGCGGACAGCCTATGAACACTGAAGCTTTCTTT. It codes for CSGQPMNTEAFF.

The chain employs TRBV4-1 and TRBJ2-2, with 12 bases that match TRBD2. V was clipped by 1 base and J by 1 base; unmatched bases: 10. The CDR3 runs to 20 residues. From germline, CDR1 is MGHRA and CDR2 YSYEKL. Written as DNA, the CDR3 is TGCGCCAGCAGCCAAGGGCCCCGGGCGACTAGCGGGAGGAACACCGGGGAGCTGTTTTTT. Protein sequence: CASSQGPRATSGRNTGELFF.

This sequence joins TRBV10-2 and TRBJ1-5, with unresolved D. V lost 4 bases, J lost 0 bases, and 10 bases lay in between. The V gene's germline CDR1 is WSHSY and CDR2 SAAADI. There are 15 residues in the CDR3. The CDR3 loop is CASSVSAVSNQPQHF. The CDR3, as DNA: TGCGCCAGCAGTGTTTCAGCGGTTAGCAATCAGCCCCAGCATTTT.

This chain connects TRBV2 to TRBJ2-2; no definite D call. V was clipped by 4 bases and J by 0 bases, with 9 bases between them. Germline values: CDR1 SNHLY, CDR2 FYNNEI. The CDR3 has 15 amino acids. The CDR3 nucleotides are TGTGCCAGCAGTGTTCGAGCTACGAACACCGGGGAGCTGTTTTTT. It is translated as CASSVRATNTGELFF.

The chain combines TRBV18 with TRBJ1-1, with a possible D match to TRBD1 (6 bases). Germline CDR1 and CDR2: KGHSH and LQKENI. This CDR3 region has 14 residues. V was trimmed by 5 bases and J by 4 bases, leaving 14 bases between them. This chain's CDR3 is CASSADRSSTEAFF. DNA for the CDR3: TGTGCCAGCTCAGCCGACAGGTCGAGCACTGAAGCTTTCTTT.

The chain is built from TRBV28 and TRBJ2-7, with 7 bases matching TRBD1. The germline V gene encodes CDR1 MDHEN and CDR2 SYDVKM. The CDR3 spans 15 residues. J gave up 3 bases and V 5 bases, and 10 bases lay outside the gene matches. The DNA for the CDR3 is TGTGCCAGCAGTATCCTAACAGGGGTGGACTACGAGCAGTACTTC. It specifies CASSILTGVDYEQYF.

This rearrangement joins TRBV5-8 to TRBJ1-5; 7 bases agree with TRBD1. This CDR3 is 15 amino acids long. V shed 3 bases and J 3 bases; nucleotides not matched to a gene: 6. The germline CDR1 and CDR2 sequences are SGHTS and YDEGEE. CDR3 sequence: CASSSGQIPNQPQHF. CDR3 sequence (DNA): TGTGCCAGCAGCTCGGGACAGATTCCCAATCAGCCCCAGCATTTT.

V usage is TRBV29-1 and J usage is TRBJ2-3; possible D gene TRBD1, 7 bases. The CDR3 is 17 residues long. The ends were cut back, 5 bases at V and 0 bases at J, with 21 bases in the middle. Germline CDR1 reads SQVTM; CDR2 reads ANQGSEA. The CDR3 reads CSVHSGGTHTSTDTQYF. The CDR3 coding sequence is TGCAGCGTTCACTCAGGGGGGACGCATACCAGCACAGATACGCAGTATTTT.

This clone was seen once. The J gene is TRBJ2-3, the V gene TRBV7-9, with 8 bases aligning to TRBD1. Per germline, CDR1 SEHNR and CDR2 FQNEAQ (reference sequence). V lost 4 bases and J lost 11; bases outside the gene matches: 11. This CDR3 region has 14 residues. Written as DNA, the CDR3 is TGTGCCAGCAGCTCCGGGACAGGCTCTATTGGGCAGTATTTT. Its protein is CASSSGTGSIGQYF.

CDR3 sequence: CASSFSYEQYF. DNA for the CDR3: TGTGCCAGCAGCTTTAGTTACGAGCAGTACTTC. The V call is TRBV7-9, the J call TRBJ2-7; D gene uncertain. This CDR3 contains 11 residues. Trimming took 3 bases from V and 4 from J, leaving 4 bases between them. The germline CDR1 and CDR2 sequences are SEHNR and FQNEAQ (reference sequence).

Comment on this clone: Distinct nucleotide sequences in the sample also encode this CDR3. This chain links TRBV7-9 with TRBJ1-5; 7 nucleotides match TRBD1. Losses at the gene ends were 6 bases for V and 6 bases for J; bases not matched to a gene: 5. Germline assignment: CDR1 SEHNR and CDR2 FQNEAQ (reference sequence). This CDR3 spans 13 amino acids. CDR3 nucleotide sequence: TGTGCCAGCAGTTCGACAGGGATTCAGCCCCAGCATTTT. Its protein product is CASSSTGIQPQHF.

This clone was recorded a few times. The rearrangement links TRBV15 to TRBJ2-2; D remains ambiguous. Between the trimmed V and J ends, which lost 1 base and 6 bases, there was a span of 3 bases. Germline V gene sequence: CDR1 LNHNV, CDR2 YYDKDF (reference sequence). CDR3 length: 12 residues. CDR3: CATSRAAGELFF. The CDR3 coding sequence is TGTGCCACCAGCAGAGCCGCCGGGGAGCTGTTTTTT.

The rearrangement uses TRBV2 and TRBJ1-6; no clear D. V lost 2 bases to trimming and J lost 5 bases, with 7 bases between them. The length of the CDR3 is 14 residues. Germline V CDR1 and CDR2: SNHLY, FYNNEI. CDR3 nucleotides: TGTGCCAGCAGTGAAATCCGTAATAATTCACCCCTCCACTTT. It encodes CASSEIRNNSPLHF.

The CDR3 region has the DNA TGCGCCAGCAGCTTGGCCGGGACAGGGGGCGAAGGCTACACCTTC. Amino acids: CASSLAGTGGEGYTF. J is TRBJ1-2 and V is TRBV5-1, with 12 nucleotides matching TRBD1. V lost 0 bases and J lost 8; bases outside the gene matches: 5. Germline V gives CDR1 SGHRS, CDR2 YFSETQ. The CDR3 consists of 15 residues.

This rearrangement joins TRBV28 to TRBJ2-7; a weak D match, TRBD1 (5 bases). V lost 6 bases, J lost 8 bases, and 20 bases lay in between. This CDR3 is built from 14 residues. The germline V gene has CDR1 MDHEN and CDR2 SYDVKM. CDR3 sequence: CASSLYGAWSQQYF. The CDR3 bases are TGTGCCAGCAGCCTCTATGGGGCCTGGAGCCAGCAGTACTTC.

The J gene is TRBJ2-7, the V gene TRBV28; 14 nucleotides align to TRBD2. The CDR3 has 15 amino acids. Trimming removed 8 bases from V and 7 bases from J; junction bases left unmatched: 10. Per germline, CDR1 MDHEN and CDR2 SYDVKM. The CDR3 region is CASLAGTSGSWEQYF. The CDR3 DNA follows: TGTGCCAGCTTGGCCGGGACTAGCGGGAGTTGGGAGCAGTACTTC.

The rearrangement uses TRBV29-1 and TRBJ1-2; D perhaps matches TRBD1 (6 bases). Trimming cost V 0 bases and J 4 bases, with 12 bases left between them. Germline CDR1 SQVTM, CDR2 ANQGSEA. The CDR3 is 14 residues long. CDR3 in amino acids: CSVEDVQGSYGYTF. The DNA of the CDR3 is TGCAGCGTTGAAGACGTACAGGGAAGCTATGGCTACACCTTC.

V and J are TRBV7-9 and TRBJ1-2; TRBD1 might be the D (6 bases). V gave up 5 bases and J gave up 7 bases, with 17 bases separating them. In germline, CDR1 is SEHNR, CDR2 FQNEAQ (reference sequence). The CDR3 loop spans 14 amino acids. The CDR3 bases are TGTGCCAGCAGCCCCAGCGGGGGGGCGCTTGGCTACACCTTC. This sequence encodes CASSPSGGALGYTF.